This passage covers 11 T cell receptor beta chains from one sample sequenced in a study of shared clonotypes between healthy human individuals (dated by TCRdb to the early 2020s). Preparation of the library involved the immunoSEQ multiplex PCR assay. TCRdb provides this immuneACCESS table in a form limited to in-frame rearrangements. Some clones are lacking; in checked studies, under half of them reflect an unresolved V gene, and why the rest are absent is not known. The sample profile shows fewer than 1 million clones; roughly 96% of them were found once. The top ten clonotypes cover approximately 0.2% of the sample. For the CD8 naive samples, CD45RO-negative cells were positively selected for CCR7, yielding a CD45RA+CCR7+ population from which TemRA cells were excluded. The sample taken for sequencing was naive CD8+ T cells sorted from blood. The cell subset or site label on this specimen signifies: CD45RA+CCR7+. These receptors all come from a man in his thirties or forties in good health.

The chain is built from TRBV5-4 and TRBJ2-7; TRBD1 matches 7 bases. This CDR3 is built from 15 residues. Trimming cost V 2 bases and J 2 bases; bases outside gene matches: 7. Germline V gene lookup returns CDR1 SGHNT and CDR2 YYREEE (reference sequence). CDR3 sequence: CASSFSGTAPYEQYF. DNA for the CDR3: TGTGCCAGCAGCTTCTCCGGGACAGCCCCCTACGAGCAGTACTTC.

J is TRBJ2-7 and V is TRBV7-9; a weak D match, TRBD2 (5 bases). The germline V gene encodes CDR1 SEHNR and CDR2 FQNEAQ (reference sequence). This CDR3 is 14 amino acids long. V lost 5 bases and J lost 3, with 14 bases in between. The CDR3 coding sequence is TGTGCCAGCAGCAAGATCGGGGAGAACTACGAGCAGTACTTC. It yields the protein CASSKIGENYEQYF.

CDR3 sequence (DNA): TGTGCCAGCAGCGCCAGGGGTGGAGGCTACACCTTC. This codes for CASSARGGGYTF. The chain combines TRBV9 with TRBJ1-2; a possible D gene is TRBD1 (6 bases). Trimming pared 3 bases from V and 8 bases from J, leaving 11 bases between. CDR3 length equals 12 residues. Germline-derived CDR1 and CDR2 are SGDLS and YYNGEE.

This sequence joins TRBV19 and TRBJ2-7; D is possibly TRBD2 (6 bases). CDR3 length equals 13 residues. With 3 bases removed from V and 7 bases from J, the gap between germline ends came to 13 bases. Germline CDR1 and CDR2: LNHDA and SQIVND (reference sequence). CDR3 sequence reads: CASSMVSAGEQYF. The CDR3 DNA reads as TGTGCCAGTAGTATGGTTTCGGCGGGGGAGCAGTACTTC.

The rearrangement joins TRBV6-4 to TRBJ2-2; 9 nucleotides agree with TRBD1. This CDR3 has 17 amino acids. V lost 0 bases, J lost 4 bases, and 6 bases stayed unmatched. CDR1 and CDR2 from the germline V gene are MRHNA and SNTAGT. The CDR3 sequence is CASSDSTGTGFTGELFF. CDR3 DNA sequence: TGTGCCAGCAGTGACTCCACCGGGACAGGGTTCACCGGGGAGCTGTTTTTT.

This chain connects TRBV27 to TRBJ2-7, with D perhaps assigned TRBD1 or TRBD2 (5 bases each). CDR1 is MNHEY and CDR2 is SMNVEV in the germline V gene (reference sequence). CDR3 size: 15 residues. With 2 bases removed from V and 6 bases from J, the gap between germline ends came to 17 bases. In DNA form, the CDR3 reads TGTGCCAGCAGTTTACGGGACGACGGTAGGGGCGAGCAGTACTTC. It encodes CASSLRDDGRGEQYF.

This rearrangement joins TRBV11-2 to TRBJ2-7, with TRBD2 identical over 10 bases. Germline V gives CDR1 SGHAT, CDR2 FQNNGV. The CDR3 runs to 15 residues. V dropped 2 bases and J dropped 2; count of bases not matched to a gene: 3. DNA for the CDR3: TGTGCCAGCAGCTTATCCCTAGCGGGAGCCTACGAGCAGTACTTC. Its protein product is CASSLSLAGAYEQYF. Full variable domain (rest looked up from reference TRBV11-2 and TRBJ2-7): EAGVAQSPRYKIIEKRQSVAFWCNPISGHATLYWYQQILGQGPKLLIQFQNNGVVDDSQLPKDRFSAERLKGVDSTLKIQPAKLEDSAVYLCASSLSLAGAYEQYFGPGTRLTVT.

About this clone: Different DNA sequences within this sample yield the same CDR3. V usage is TRBV27 and J usage is TRBJ1-5, with D possibly being TRBD1 (5 bases). The CDR3 covers 13 residues. V shed 4 bases and J shed 2 bases, with 6 bases lying between them. Per the germline V gene, CDR1 is MNHEY and CDR2 is SMNVEV (reference sequence). CDR3 nucleotides: TGTGCCAGCAGTTCCAGGGGCAATCAGCCCCAGCATTTT. Its protein product is CASSSRGNQPQHF.

A single count supports this clone. The chain employs TRBV20-1 and TRBJ2-7; D might be TRBD1 (5 bases). The CDR3 consists of 11 residues. CDR1 DFQATT and CDR2 SNEGSKA come from the germline V gene (reference sequence). The V end lost 6 bases, the J end lost 6 bases, and 12 bases lay between the germline ends. Here the CDR3 reads CSAGADGEQYF. CDR3 DNA: TGCAGTGCAGGGGCAGATGGCGAGCAGTACTTC.

The chain combines TRBV30 with TRBJ2-7; D possibly corresponds to TRBD2 (6 bases). V lost 3 bases, J lost 4 bases, and 13 bases lay in between. The germline V gene has CDR1 GTSNPN and CDR2 SVGIG (reference sequence). The CDR3 is made up of 13 amino acids. CDR3 residues: CAWSPLGLYEQYF. CDR3 in DNA: TGTGCCTGGAGCCCCCTTGGACTATACGAGCAGTACTTC.

The chain carries TRBV29-1 and TRBJ1-1; TRBD1 is a possible D gene (5 bases). The CDR3 covers 12 residues. V was trimmed by 7 bases and J by 4 bases, leaving 13 bases between them. Germline lookup yields CDR1 SQVTM and CDR2 ANQGSEA. The CDR3 is CSGAGFGTEAFF. The DNA of the CDR3 is TGCAGCGGTGCAGGGTTCGGCACTGAAGCTTTCTTT.